This TCR beta chain was sequenced in a study of CD8 T cells in ankylosing spondylitis. Study results and caveats: In peripheral blood, disease-linked CD8+ clones occurred at relatively low frequencies. Ankylosing spondylitis blood seemed to carry a telltale TCR beta motif made of eight highly homologous variants. Disease-associated clones were reportedly significantly overrepresented in matched ankylosing spondylitis synovial fluid.

By quantitative 5'-RACE with molecular barcodes, the TCR beta libraries were made. Via MiXCR, TCRdb re-called the 5' RACE reads, giving one row per CDR3 protein. The sample has roughly 64,000 distinct CDR3 sequences, under 7.5% seen once. In this sample, this clonotype turned up many times. Antigen: not known. The sequencing sample was made of synovial fluid, either unsorted or a sorted T cell fraction (not recorded which). The receptor was isolated from a male donor with ankylosing spondylitis.

This CDR3 is CASSQVGGGVQETQYF. The CDR3 DNA is TGCGCCAGCAGCCAAGTTGGGGGAGGAGTCCAAGAGACCCAGTACTTC. The chain carries TRBV4-3 and TRBJ2-5; TRBD2 is a possible D gene (6 bases). Trimming left V 1 base short and J 1 base short, with 13 bases between. This CDR3 is built from 16 residues. Looked up from germline, CDR1 is LGHNA and CDR2 is YSLEER.